Sequencing of this T cell receptor beta chain was carried out in a study of human T cells and chemical hapten exposure. Study information: Chiefly female patients presented with alopecia areata, totalis or universalis.

TCRdb independently ran MiXCR on the RACE reads; one entry per CDR3 protein. The table has around 300,000 distinct CDR3 sequences, about 5% seen once; the top ten hold about 8.7%. The germline V gene encodes CDR1 LGHNA and CDR2 YNFKEQ. With 4 bases clipped from V and 8 bases from J, the junction kept 14 bases outside the gene matches. The CDR3 consists of 16 residues. This clonotype occurred a few times. Regarding time point: pre-sensitization, week 0. Stated treatment: therapeutic diphenylcyclopropenone sensitization with weekly scalp DPC. This rearrangement joins TRBV4-2 to TRBJ2-1, with TRBD2 matching 7 bases. The source was whole blood, collected in connection with sensitization to the hapten diphenylcyclopropenone (DPC). The receptor was isolated from a woman younger than 30 with alopecia areata. Some clones in this sample may be carry-over from other donors' samples. CDR3: CASSPYRTSREHEQFF. The CDR3 DNA follows: TGTGCCAGCAGCCCCTACCGGACTAGTAGAGAACATGAGCAGTTCTTC.